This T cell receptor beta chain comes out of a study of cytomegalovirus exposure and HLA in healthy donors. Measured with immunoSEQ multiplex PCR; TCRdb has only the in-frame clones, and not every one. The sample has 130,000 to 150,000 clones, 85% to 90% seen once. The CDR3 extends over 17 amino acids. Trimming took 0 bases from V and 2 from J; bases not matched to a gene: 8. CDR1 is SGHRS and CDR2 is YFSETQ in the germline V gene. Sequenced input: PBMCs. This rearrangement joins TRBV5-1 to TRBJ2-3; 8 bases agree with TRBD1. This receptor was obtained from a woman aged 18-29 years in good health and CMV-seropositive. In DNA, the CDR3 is TGCGCCAGCAGCTTGGGCCCCCCGGGACAGGCCACAGATACGCAGTATTTT. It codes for CASSLGPPGQATDTQYF.